This T cell receptor beta chain is drawn from a study of shared clonotypes between healthy human individuals. Looking at the study overall: The cohort comprised a couple of women and a few men. Their ages spanned 18 to 49 years. For every donor, three CD4 naive, three CD4 memory, two CD8 naive and one CD8 memory plates were used. General study points: Against clonotypes common to all four donors, non-shared ones had lower generation probabilities.

The V gene lost 4 bases and the J gene lost 3 bases, with 14 bases spanning the gap. There are 14 residues in the CDR3. Germline loops: CDR1 SGHRS, CDR2 YFSETQ. On this clone: Its specificity is unknown.

Selected positively for CCR7 and CD45RO-negative, naive CD8 cells excluded terminally differentiated effector memory CD45RA+ cells. At a deep level, the assay was run. The assay was immunoSEQ multiplex PCR, and TCRdb's table has in-frame clones only and misses some. The table has hundreds of thousands of clones, 90% to 95% seen once. The rearrangement joins TRBV5-1 to TRBJ2-7; D is undetermined. Sequenced: naive CD8+ T cells sorted from blood. The clonotype comes from a man under 40 in good health. The DNA for the CDR3 is TGCGCCAGCAGCACTCCCAATGAGGACTACGAGCAGTACTTC. Protein product: CASSTPNEDYEQYF.